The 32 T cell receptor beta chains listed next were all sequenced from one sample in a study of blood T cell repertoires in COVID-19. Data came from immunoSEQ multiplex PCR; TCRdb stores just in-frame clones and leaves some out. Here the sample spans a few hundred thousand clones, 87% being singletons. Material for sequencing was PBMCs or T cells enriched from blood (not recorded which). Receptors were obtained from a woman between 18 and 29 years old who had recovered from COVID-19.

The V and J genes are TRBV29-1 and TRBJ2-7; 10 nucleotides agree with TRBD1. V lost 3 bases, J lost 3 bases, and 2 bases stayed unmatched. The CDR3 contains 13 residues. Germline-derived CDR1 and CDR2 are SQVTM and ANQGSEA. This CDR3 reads CSVDGTGDYEQYF. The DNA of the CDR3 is TGCAGCGTTGACGGGACAGGGGACTACGAGCAGTACTTC.

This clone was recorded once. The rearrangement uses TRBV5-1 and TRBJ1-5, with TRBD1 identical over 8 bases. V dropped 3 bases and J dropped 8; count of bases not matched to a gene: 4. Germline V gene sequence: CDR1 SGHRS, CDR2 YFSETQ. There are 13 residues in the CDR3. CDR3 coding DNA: TGCGCCAGCAGCTCGACAGGGGACAAGCCCCAGCATTTT. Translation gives CASSSTGDKPQHF.

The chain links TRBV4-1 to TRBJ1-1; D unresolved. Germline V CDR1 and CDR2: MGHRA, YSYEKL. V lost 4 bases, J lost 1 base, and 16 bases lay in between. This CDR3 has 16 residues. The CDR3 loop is CASSPGPSNPNTEAFF. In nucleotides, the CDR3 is TGCGCCAGCAGCCCTGGGCCCTCTAATCCGAACACTGAAGCTTTCTTT.

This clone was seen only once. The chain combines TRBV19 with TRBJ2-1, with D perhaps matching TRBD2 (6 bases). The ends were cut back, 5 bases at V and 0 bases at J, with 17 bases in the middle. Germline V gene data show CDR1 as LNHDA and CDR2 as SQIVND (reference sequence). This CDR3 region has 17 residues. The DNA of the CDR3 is TGTGCCAGTAGTTTATCAGCGGGCGATAGCTCCTACAATGAGCAGTTCTTC. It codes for CASSLSAGDSSYNEQFF.

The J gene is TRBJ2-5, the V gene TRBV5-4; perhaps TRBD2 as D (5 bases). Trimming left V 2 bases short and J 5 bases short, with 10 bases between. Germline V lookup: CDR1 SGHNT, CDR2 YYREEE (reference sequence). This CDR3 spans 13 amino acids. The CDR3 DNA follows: TGTGCCAGCAGCTTATCCCCGGGGGAGACCCAGTACTTC. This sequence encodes CASSLSPGETQYF. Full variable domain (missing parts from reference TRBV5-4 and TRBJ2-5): ETGVTQSPTHLIKTRGQQVTLRCSSQSGHNTVSWYQQALGQGPQFIFQYYREEENGRGNFPPRFSGLQFPNYSSELNVNALELDDSALYLCASSLSPGETQYFGPGTRLLVL.

The CDR3 nucleotides read TGTGCCAGCAGCTCACAGGGAACGCATAATTCACCCCTCCACTTT. As protein: CASSSQGTHNSPLHF. The chain uses TRBV7-3 and TRBJ1-6; D might be TRBD1 (6 bases). V shed 4 bases and J shed 5 bases, with 12 bases lying between them. CDR3 length: 15 amino acids. Germline assignment: CDR1 SGHTA and CDR2 FQGTGA. The full variable domain, completed using reference TRBV7-3 and TRBJ1-6, is GAGVSQTPSNKVTEKGKYVELRCDPISGHTALYWYRQSLGQGPEFLIYFQGTGAADDSGLPNDRFFAVRPEGSVSTLKIQRTERGDSAVYLCASSSQGTHNSPLHFGNGTRLTVT.

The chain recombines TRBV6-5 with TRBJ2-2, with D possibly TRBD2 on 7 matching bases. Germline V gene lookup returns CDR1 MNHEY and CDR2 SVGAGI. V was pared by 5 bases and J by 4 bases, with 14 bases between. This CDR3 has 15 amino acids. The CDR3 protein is CASSTPGGGTGELFF. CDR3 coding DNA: TGTGCCAGCAGTACCCCGGGGGGCGGCACCGGGGAGCTGTTTTTT.

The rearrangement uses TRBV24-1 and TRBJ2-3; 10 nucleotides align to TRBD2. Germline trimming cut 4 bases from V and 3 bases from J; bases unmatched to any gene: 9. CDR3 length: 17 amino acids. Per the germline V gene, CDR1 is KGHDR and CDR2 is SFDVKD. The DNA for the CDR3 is TGTGCCACCAGTGAGCAGGGGTTAGCGGGAGGTACAGATACGCAGTATTTT. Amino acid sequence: CATSEQGLAGGTDTQYF.

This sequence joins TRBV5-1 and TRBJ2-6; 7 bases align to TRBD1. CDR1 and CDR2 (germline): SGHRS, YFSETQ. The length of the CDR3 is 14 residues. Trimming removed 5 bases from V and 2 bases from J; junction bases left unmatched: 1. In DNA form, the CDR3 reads TGCGCCAGCAGAGGGACAGCTGGGGCCAACGTCCTGACTTTC. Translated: CASRGTAGANVLTF.

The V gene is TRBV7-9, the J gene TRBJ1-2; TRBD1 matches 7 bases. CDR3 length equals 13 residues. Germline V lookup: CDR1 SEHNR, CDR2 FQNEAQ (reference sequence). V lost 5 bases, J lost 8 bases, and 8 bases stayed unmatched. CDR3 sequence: CASSPTGEAGYTF. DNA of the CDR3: TGTGCCAGCAGCCCTACAGGGGAGGCAGGCTACACCTTC.

The CDR3, as DNA: TGTGCCAGCTCACCACGGGGGGGCCTGACAGATACGCAGTATTTT. It yields the protein CASSPRGGLTDTQYF. V usage is TRBV18 and J usage is TRBJ2-3; tentative D call: TRBD2 (7 bases). The CDR3 totals 15 residues. Looked up from germline, CDR1 is KGHSH and CDR2 is LQKENI. V was pared by 1 base and J by 3 bases, with 11 bases between.

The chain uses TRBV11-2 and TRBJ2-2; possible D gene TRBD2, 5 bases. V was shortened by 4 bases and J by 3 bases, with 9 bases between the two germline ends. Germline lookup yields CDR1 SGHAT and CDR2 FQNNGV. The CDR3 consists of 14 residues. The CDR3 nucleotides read TGTGCCAGCAGCTGGACTCTTTACACCGGGGAGCTGTTTTTT. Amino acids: CASSWTLYTGELFF.

CDR3 DNA sequence: TGCAGTGCTAGGAGGCGCTACGAGCAGTACTTC. As protein: CSARRRYEQYF. This chain joins TRBV20-1 and TRBJ2-7; D is unclear. The CDR3 is made up of 11 amino acids. V lost 3 bases and J 3 bases, leaving 6 bases between the germline ends. Germline-derived CDR1 and CDR2 are DFQATT and SNEGSKA (reference sequence).

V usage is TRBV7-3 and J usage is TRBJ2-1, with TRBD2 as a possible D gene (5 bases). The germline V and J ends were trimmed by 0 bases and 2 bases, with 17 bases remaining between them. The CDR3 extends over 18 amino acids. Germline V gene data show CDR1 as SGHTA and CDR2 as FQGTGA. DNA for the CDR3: TGTGCCAGCAGCTTAACTGGCGGGTTGCCTTTTACCTACAATGAGCAGTTCTTC. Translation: CASSLTGGLPFTYNEQFF.

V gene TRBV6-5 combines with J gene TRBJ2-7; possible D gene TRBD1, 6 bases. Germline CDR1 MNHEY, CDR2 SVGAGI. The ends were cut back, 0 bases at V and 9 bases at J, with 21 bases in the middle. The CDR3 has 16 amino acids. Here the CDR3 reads CASSYSNQPGTTGQYF. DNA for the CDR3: TGTGCCAGCAGTTACTCGAATCAGCCAGGGACAACCGGGCAGTACTTC.

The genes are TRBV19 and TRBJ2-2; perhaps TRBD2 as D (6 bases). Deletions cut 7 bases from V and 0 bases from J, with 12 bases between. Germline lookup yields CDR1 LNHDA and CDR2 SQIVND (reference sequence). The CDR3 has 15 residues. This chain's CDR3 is CASTRGGANTGELFF. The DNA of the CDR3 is TGTGCCAGTACCAGAGGAGGGGCGAACACCGGGGAGCTGTTTTTT.

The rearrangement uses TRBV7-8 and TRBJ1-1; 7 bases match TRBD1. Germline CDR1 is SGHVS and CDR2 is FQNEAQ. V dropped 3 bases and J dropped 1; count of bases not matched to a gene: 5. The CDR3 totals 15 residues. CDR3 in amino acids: CASSLIRTGNTEAFF. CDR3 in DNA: TGTGCCAGCAGCTTGATCAGGACAGGGAACACTGAAGCTTTCTTT. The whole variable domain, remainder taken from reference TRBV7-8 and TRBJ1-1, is GAGVSQSPRYKVAKRGQDVALRCDPISGHVSLFWYQQALGQGPEFLTYFQNEAQLDKSGLPSDRFFAERPEGSVSTLKIQRTQQEDSAVYLCASSLIRTGNTEAFFGQGTRLTVV.

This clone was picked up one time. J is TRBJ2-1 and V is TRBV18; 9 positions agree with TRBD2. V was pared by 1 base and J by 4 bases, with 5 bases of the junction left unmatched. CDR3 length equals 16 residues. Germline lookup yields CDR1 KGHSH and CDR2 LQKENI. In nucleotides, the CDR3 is TGTGCCAGCTCACCACAATCACTAGCGGGTTACAATGAGCAGTTCTTC. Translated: CASSPQSLAGYNEQFF.

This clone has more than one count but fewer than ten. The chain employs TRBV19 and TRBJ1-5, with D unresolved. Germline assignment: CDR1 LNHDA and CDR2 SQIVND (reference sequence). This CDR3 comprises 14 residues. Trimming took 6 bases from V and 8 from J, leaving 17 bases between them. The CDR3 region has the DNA TGTGCCAGTAGCCGGGGAACAGTTCGTGAGCCCCAGCATTTT. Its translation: CASSRGTVREPQHF.

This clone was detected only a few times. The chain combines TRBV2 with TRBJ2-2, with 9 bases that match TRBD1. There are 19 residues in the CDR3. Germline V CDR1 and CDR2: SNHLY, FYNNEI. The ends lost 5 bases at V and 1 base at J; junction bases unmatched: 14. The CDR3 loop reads CASSHWDRESGMNTGELFF. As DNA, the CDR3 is TGTGCCAGCAGTCACTGGGACAGGGAATCGGGAATGAACACCGGGGAGCTGTTTTTT.

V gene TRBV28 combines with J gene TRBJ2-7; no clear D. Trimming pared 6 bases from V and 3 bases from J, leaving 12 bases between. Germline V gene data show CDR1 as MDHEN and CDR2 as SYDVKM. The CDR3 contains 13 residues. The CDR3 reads CASSQPGYYEQYF. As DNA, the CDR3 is TGTGCCAGCAGCCAACCGGGTTACTACGAGCAGTACTTC.

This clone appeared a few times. For the CDR3, the DNA is TGTGCCAGCAGCTTAGGGCTAGCGGGAGGTGGAACAGATACGCAGTATTTT. As protein: CASSLGLAGGGTDTQYF. The gene calls are TRBV7-2 and TRBJ2-3; 11 nucleotides agree with TRBD2. Germline loops: CDR1 SGHTA, CDR2 FQGNSA. Trimming at V came to 1 base and at J to 3 bases, leaving 6 bases not matched to a gene. CDR3 length: 17 residues.

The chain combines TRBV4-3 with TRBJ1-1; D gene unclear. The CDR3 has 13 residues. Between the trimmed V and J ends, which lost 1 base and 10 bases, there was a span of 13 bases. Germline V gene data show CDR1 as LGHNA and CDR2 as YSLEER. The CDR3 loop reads CASSQGSGVGAFF. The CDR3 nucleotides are TGCGCCAGCAGCCAAGGTTCCGGGGTAGGAGCTTTCTTT.

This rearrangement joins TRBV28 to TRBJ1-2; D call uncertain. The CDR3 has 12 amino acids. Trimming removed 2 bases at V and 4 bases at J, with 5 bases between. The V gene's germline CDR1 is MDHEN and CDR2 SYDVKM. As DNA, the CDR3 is TGTGCCAGCAGTTTAGAGGCCTATGGCTACACCTTC. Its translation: CASSLEAYGYTF.

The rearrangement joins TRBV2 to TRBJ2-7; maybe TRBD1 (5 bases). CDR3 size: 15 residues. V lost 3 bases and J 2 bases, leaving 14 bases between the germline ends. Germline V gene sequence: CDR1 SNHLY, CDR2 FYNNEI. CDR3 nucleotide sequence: TGTGCCAGCAGTGAGGGGCGGCCACAGACCTACGAGCAGTACTTC. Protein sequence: CASSEGRPQTYEQYF.

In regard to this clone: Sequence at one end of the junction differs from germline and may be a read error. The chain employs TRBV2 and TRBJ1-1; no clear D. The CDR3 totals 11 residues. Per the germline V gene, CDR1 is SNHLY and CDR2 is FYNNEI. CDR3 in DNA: TGTGCCAGCAGCGAAGCCCTCCTGGCTTTCTTT. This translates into CASSEALLAFF.

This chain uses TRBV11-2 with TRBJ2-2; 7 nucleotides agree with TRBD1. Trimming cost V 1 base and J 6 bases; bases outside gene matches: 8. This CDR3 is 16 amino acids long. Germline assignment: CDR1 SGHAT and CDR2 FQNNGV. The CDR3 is CASSLGLDRVAGELFF. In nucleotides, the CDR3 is TGTGCCAGCAGCTTAGGTCTTGACAGGGTGGCCGGGGAGCTGTTTTTT.

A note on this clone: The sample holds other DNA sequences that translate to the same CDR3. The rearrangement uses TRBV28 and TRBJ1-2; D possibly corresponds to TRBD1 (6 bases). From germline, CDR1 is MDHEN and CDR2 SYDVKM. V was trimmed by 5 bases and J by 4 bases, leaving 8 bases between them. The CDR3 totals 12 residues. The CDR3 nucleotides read TGTGCCAGCAGTCGCAGGGGCTATGGCTACACCTTC. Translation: CASSRRGYGYTF.

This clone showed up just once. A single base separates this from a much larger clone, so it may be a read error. This chain's CDR3 is CASSSGQGYGYTF. CDR3 DNA: TGTGCCAGCAGCTCGGGACAGGGCTATGGCTACACCTTC. The chain joins TRBV7-9 to TRBJ1-2; 9 nucleotides agree with TRBD1. V was pared by 4 bases and J by 4 bases, with 1 base of the junction left unmatched. The germline V gene has CDR1 SEHNR and CDR2 FQNEAQ (reference sequence). This CDR3 contains 13 residues. Combining the CDR3 with reference TRBV7-9 and TRBJ1-2 gives the whole variable domain DTGVSQNPRHKITKRGQNVTFRCDPISEHNRLYWYRQTLGQGPEFLTYFQNEAQLEKSRLLSDRFSAERPKGSFSTLEIQRTEQGDSAMYLCASSSGQGYGYTFGSGTRLTVV.

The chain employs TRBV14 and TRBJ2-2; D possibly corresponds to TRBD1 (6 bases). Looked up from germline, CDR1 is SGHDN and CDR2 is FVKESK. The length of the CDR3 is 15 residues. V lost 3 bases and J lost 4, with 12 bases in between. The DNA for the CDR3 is TGTGCCAGCAGCCAGATCGGGACACGCACCGGGGAGCTGTTTTTT. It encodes CASSQIGTRTGELFF.

CDR3 DNA: TGTGCCAGCCGTACGGGATTGTACACTGAAGCTTTCTTT. Translating it yields CASRTGLYTEAFF. This chain connects TRBV28 to TRBJ1-1, with unresolved D. Germline V lookup: CDR1 MDHEN, CDR2 SYDVKM. This CDR3 contains 13 residues. Trimming took off 8 bases at V and 3 bases at J, with 13 bases between the two ends.

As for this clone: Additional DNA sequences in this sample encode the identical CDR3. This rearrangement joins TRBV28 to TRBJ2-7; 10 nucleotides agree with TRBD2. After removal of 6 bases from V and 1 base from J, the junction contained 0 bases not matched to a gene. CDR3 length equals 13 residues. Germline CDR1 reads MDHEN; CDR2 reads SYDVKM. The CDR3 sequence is CASRTSGSYEQYF. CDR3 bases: TGTGCCAGCAGGACTAGCGGGTCCTACGAGCAGTACTTC.